A selection of T cell receptor beta chains follows, all from one sample in a study of blood T cell repertoires in COVID-19. Using immunoSEQ multiplex PCR, the repertoire was profiled, and TCRdb retains in-frame clones only, with some absent. The data contain 200,000 to 300,000 clones, approximately 83% of them singletons. Source material: peripheral blood. These receptors came from a man older than 75 with acute or convalescent COVID-19. CDR3s include the opening cysteine and the closing phenylalanine or tryptophan. Fields, in order: D gene, V gene, J gene, clone size, CDR3 DNA, CDR3 protein. D genes are given only for firm matches. Clone size is shown for a subset of rows, as once, few, many or a class of expanded clone.

D gene: TRBD1; V gene: TRBV10-3; J gene: TRBJ1-5; clone size: few; CDR3 DNA: TGTGCCACCCAGGGGGCGGGACGGCCCCAGCATTTT; CDR3 protein: CATQGAGRPQHF
D gene: NA; V gene: TRBV7-2; J gene: TRBJ2-1; clone size: NA; CDR3 DNA: TGTGCCAGCAGCTTAGTAGCGGGACAGCTCTCGGGTTACAATGAGCAGTTCTTC; CDR3 protein: CASSLVAGQLSGYNEQFF
D gene: NA; V gene: TRBV6-5; J gene: TRBJ2-7; clone size: NA; CDR3 DNA: TGTGCCAGCACCCAATGGTGGGCGGGTTCGTACTTC; CDR3 protein: CASTQWWAGSYF
D gene: TRBD1; V gene: TRBV18; J gene: TRBJ1-5; clone size: once; CDR3 DNA: TGTGCCAGCTCACCCCAAAGGACGGACAGGGTGGATCGGCCCCAGCATTTT; CDR3 protein: CASSPQRTDRVDRPQHF
D gene: NA; V gene: TRBV7-3; J gene: TRBJ2-7; clone size: few; CDR3 DNA: TGTGCCAGCAGCTTAGAAGGCAGGGCAGGGTACGAGCAGTACTTC; CDR3 protein: CASSLEGRAGYEQYF
D gene: TRBD2; V gene: TRBV24-1; J gene: TRBJ2-3; clone size: NA; CDR3 DNA: TGTGCCACCAGTGATCCAGGACTAGCGGCTAGCACAGATACGCAGTATTTT; CDR3 protein: CATSDPGLAASTDTQYF
D gene: NA; V gene: TRBV15; J gene: TRBJ1-6; clone size: NA; CDR3 DNA: TGTGCCACCAGTGCCGAGCCCCTCCACTTT; CDR3 protein: CATSAEPLHF
D gene: NA; V gene: TRBV29-1; J gene: TRBJ1-1; clone size: NA; CDR3 DNA: TGCAGCGCGATAAGCCGAGGCGGCAAATGGAACACTGAAGCTTTCTTT; CDR3 protein: CSAISRGGKWNTEAFF
D gene: NA; V gene: TRBV3-1/TRBV3-2; J gene: TRBJ1-2; clone size: NA; CDR3 DNA: TGTGCCAGCAGCCATAGACAGAGCTACTATGGCTACACCTTC; CDR3 protein: CASSHRQSYYGYTF
D gene: TRBD1; V gene: TRBV24-1; J gene: TRBJ2-7; clone size: NA; CDR3 DNA: TGTGCCACCAGTGATCCCCGGACAGGCTACGAGCAGTACTTC; CDR3 protein: CATSDPRTGYEQYF
D gene: NA; V gene: TRBV28; J gene: TRBJ2-7; clone size: NA; CDR3 DNA: TGTGCCAGCAGTCTGTCTTACTACGAGCAGTACTTC; CDR3 protein: CASSLSYYEQYF
D gene: NA; V gene: TRBV7-2; J gene: TRBJ1-5; clone size: NA; CDR3 DNA: TGTGCCAGCAGCTTAGCCTCCGCGGTCCCTCAGCCCCAGCATTTT; CDR3 protein: CASSLASAVPQPQHF
D gene: NA; V gene: TRBV5-1; J gene: TRBJ1-1; clone size: NA; CDR3 DNA: TGCGCCAGCAGCTTCCCAGGTAACACTGAAGCTTTCTTT; CDR3 protein: CASSFPGNTEAFF
D gene: TRBD2; V gene: TRBV5-6; J gene: TRBJ2-7; clone size: NA; CDR3 DNA: TGTGCCAGCAGCTTTCGAGCGGGAGTAGGGGAGCAGTACTTC; CDR3 protein: CASSFRAGVGEQYF